The clone carrying this T cell receptor beta chain has a handful of counts. The sample originates from a study of blood T cell repertoires in COVID-19. Whole-study context: Donors in the United States, Italy and Spain gave samples during acute or convalescent COVID-19. The analysed material was cDNA or gDNA that came from T cells, B-cell-depleted T cells, or PBMCs.

How the authors handled the data: How many nucleated cells were present was estimated from reference gene primer amplification. Sequenced by immunoSEQ multiplex PCR; TCRdb stores in-frame clones only, minus some. V and J calls and clone size come straight from that table; D and trimming were deduced from the DNA. The table shows under 150,000 clones, with roughly 79% occurring only once. From germline, CDR1 is MNHEY and CDR2 SMNVEV (reference sequence). The CDR3 has 14 residues. The ends lost 1 base at V and 8 bases at J; junction bases unmatched: 5. This sequence joins TRBV27 and TRBJ2-1; TRBD1 matches 7 bases. The receptor was derived from a woman aged 55-70 years with active or convalescent COVID-19. Source material: peripheral blood. CDR3 in amino acids: CASSLLWDSYEQFF. The CDR3 DNA follows: TGTGCCAGCAGTTTATTGTGGGACAGCTATGAGCAGTTCTTC.